The 10 T cell receptor beta chains listed next were all sequenced from one sample in a study of blood T cell repertoires in COVID-19. Profiling relied on immunoSEQ multiplex PCR, and the TCRdb table lists in-frame clones only, not all of them. Of approximately 13,000 clones in the sample, 73% were seen once. The sample taken for sequencing was peripheral blood. The receptors stem from a boy aged 2 to 10 with active or convalescent COVID-19.

V and J are TRBV30 and TRBJ2-3; D is perhaps TRBD2 (5 bases). The CDR3 has 14 amino acids. The V end lost 4 bases, the J end lost 0 bases, and 11 bases lay between the germline ends. In germline, CDR1 is GTSNPN, CDR2 SVGIG (reference sequence). CDR3 region: CAWKLAGSTDTQYF. The DNA for the CDR3 is TGTGCCTGGAAACTTGCGGGTAGCACAGATACGCAGTATTTT.

This clone was recorded only once. V is TRBV7-6 and J is TRBJ1-1; tentative D call: TRBD1 (5 bases). This CDR3 comprises 15 residues. Trimming cost V 6 bases and J 5 bases, with 19 bases left between them. Germline V gene lookup returns CDR1 SGHVS and CDR2 FNYEAQ. The CDR3 spells CASSLARGVGTEAFF. CDR3 DNA: TGTGCCAGCAGTCTAGCACGGGGGGTCGGTACTGAAGCTTTCTTT.

V usage is TRBV18 and J usage is TRBJ2-7, with 7 bases identical to TRBD2. CDR3 length equals 15 residues. J lost 4 bases, V lost 3 bases, and 9 bases had no gene match. The germline CDR1 and CDR2 sequences are KGHSH and LQKENI. The chain's CDR3 is CASSPGGEPLYEQYF. The CDR3 DNA sequence: TGTGCCAGCTCACCTGGGGGGGAACCCCTTTACGAGCAGTACTTC.

This clone was found a few times. The gene calls are TRBV25-1 and TRBJ2-5, with TRBD2 as a possible D gene (5 bases). The V end lost 4 bases, the J end lost 2 bases, and 17 bases lay between the germline ends. The germline V gene has CDR1 MGHDK and CDR2 SYGVNS. The CDR3 has 16 residues. The CDR3 DNA reads TGTGCCAGCAGTGCCGGTCGGACTCCTCGGCAAGAGACCCAGTACTTC. Encoded protein: CASSAGRTPRQETQYF.

V is TRBV27 and J is TRBJ2-3, with 10 positions matching TRBD2. The trim removed 6 bases at V and 5 bases at J, leaving 5 bases unmatched. Germline V gene lookup returns CDR1 MNHEY and CDR2 SMNVEV (reference sequence). The CDR3 length is 14 residues. The CDR3 here is CASSERLAGDTQYF. Written as DNA, the CDR3 is TGTGCCAGCAGCGAAAGACTAGCGGGAGATACGCAGTATTTT.

This chain's CDR3 is CASSRYRPGQGGHEQYF. Written as DNA, the CDR3 is TGTGCCAGCAGTCGCTACCGACCGGGACAGGGGGGCCACGAGCAGTACTTC. The V and J genes are TRBV28 and TRBJ2-7; 11 positions agree with TRBD1. Germline CDR1 reads MDHEN; CDR2 reads SYDVKM. This CDR3 has 17 residues. The V and J ends lost 5 bases and 5 bases, in that order; junction bases with no gene match: 14.

The genes are TRBV29-1 and TRBJ2-1; possible D gene TRBD2, 5 bases. Trimming stripped 7 bases from V and 6 bases from J, with 16 bases between. CDR1 and CDR2 (germline): SQVTM, ANQGSEA. The CDR3 extends over 13 amino acids. The CDR3 loop reads CSAAQAGPNEQFF. For the CDR3, the DNA is TGCAGCGCCGCTCAGGCGGGCCCCAATGAGCAGTTCTTC.

In this sample, this clone turned up a few times. The genes are TRBV10-3 and TRBJ2-7; 9 bases are shared with TRBD1. The germline gives CDR1 ENHRY, CDR2 SYGVKD. The CDR3 loop spans 15 amino acids. V gave up 4 bases and J gave up 6 bases; unmatched junction bases: 10. CDR3 protein: CAISAPGQGTPEQYF. The DNA of the CDR3 is TGTGCCATCAGTGCTCCGGGACAGGGAACTCCCGAGCAGTACTTC.

The gene calls are TRBV9 and TRBJ2-7; 7 nucleotides align to TRBD2. The ends lost 7 bases at V and 0 bases at J; junction bases unmatched: 1. Germline assignment: CDR1 SGDLS and CDR2 YYNGEE. The CDR3 length is 12 residues. This CDR3 is CASGEGSYEQYF. CDR3 DNA: TGTGCCAGCGGGGAGGGCTCCTACGAGCAGTACTTC. Full variable domain (rest looked up from reference TRBV9 and TRBJ2-7): DSGVTQTPKHLITATGQRVTLRCSPRSGDLSVYWYQQSLDQGLQFLIQYYNGEERAKGNILERFSAQQFPDLHSELNLSSLELGDSALYFCASGEGSYEQYFGPGTRLTVT.

This clone was recorded once. DNA for the CDR3: TGTGCCAGCAGCGCCGATGGGGGACAGGGCGTAAAGTACTTC. Its protein product is CASSADGGQGVKYF. The genes are TRBV7-2 and TRBJ2-7, with 9 bases matching TRBD1. V shed 5 bases, J shed 11 bases, and the junction held 13 bases outside the gene matches. In germline, CDR1 is SGHTA, CDR2 FQGNSA. This CDR3 is built from 14 residues.